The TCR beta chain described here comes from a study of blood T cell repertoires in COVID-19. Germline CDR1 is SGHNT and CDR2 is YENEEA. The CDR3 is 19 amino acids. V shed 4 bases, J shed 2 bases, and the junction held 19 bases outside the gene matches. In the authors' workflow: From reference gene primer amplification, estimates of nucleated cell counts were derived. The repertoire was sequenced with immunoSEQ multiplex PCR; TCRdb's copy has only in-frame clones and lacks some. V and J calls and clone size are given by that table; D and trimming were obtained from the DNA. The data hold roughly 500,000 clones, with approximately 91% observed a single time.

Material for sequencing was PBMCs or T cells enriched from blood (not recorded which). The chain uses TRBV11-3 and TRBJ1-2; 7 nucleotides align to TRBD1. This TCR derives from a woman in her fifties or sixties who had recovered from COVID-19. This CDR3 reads CASSSLGRDSPPPNYGYTF. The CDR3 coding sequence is TGTGCCAGCAGCTCTTTGGGTAGGGACAGTCCTCCTCCCAACTATGGCTACACCTTC.